These 3 T cell receptor beta chains came from one sample sequenced in a study of post-analysis software for immune sequencing data. General observations from the study: TRBV segments more frequent in patients than in controls numbered about five and included TRBV5-6, TRBV5-1 and TRBV20-1.

cDNA libraries of TCR beta carried unique molecular identifiers. TCRdb independently ran MiXCR on the PCR reads; one entry per CDR3 protein. The sample has roughly 800,000 distinct CDR3 sequences, about 32% seen once; the top ten hold 0.55% to 0.65%. These TCRs' antigens remain unknown. Sequencing was done on a sample of blood. These receptors originate from a girl aged 10 to 17 with multiple sclerosis.

This clonotype was seen more than once but under ten times. Here the CDR3 DNA reads TGTGCCATCAGCCCGGAGGCAGGGGGGACAGATACGCAGTATTTT. This gives the protein CAISPEAGGTDTQYF. The chain has TRBV10-3 and TRBJ2-3; D is possibly TRBD1 (7 bases). Trimming took off 6 bases at V and 3 bases at J, with 16 bases between the two ends. The CDR3 sequence is 15 residues long. Germline-derived CDR1 and CDR2 are ENHRY and SYGVKD.

This clonotype came up a few times. The chain carries TRBV14 and TRBJ2-7, with 12 bases aligning to TRBD2. After removal of 0 bases from V and 7 bases from J, the junction contained 19 bases not matched to a gene. The CDR3 has 20 amino acids. From germline, CDR1 is SGHDN and CDR2 FVKESK. This CDR3 is CASSQDMPGLAGSLYNEQYF. CDR3 DNA: TGTGCCAGCAGCCAAGATATGCCCGGACTAGCGGGATCCCTCTACAATGAGCAGTACTTC.

V and J are TRBV7-9 and TRBJ2-1; D is undetermined. Per germline, CDR1 SEHNR and CDR2 FQNEAQ (reference sequence). The V gene lost 10 bases and the J gene lost 4 bases, with 17 bases spanning the gap. The CDR3 covers 14 residues. CDR3 protein: CATNKATAYNEQFF. CDR3 DNA sequence: TGTGCCACAAATAAAGCCACCGCGTACAATGAGCAGTTCTTC. Full variable domain (outside the CDR3, taken from reference TRBV7-9 and TRBJ2-1): DTGVSQNPRHKITKRGQNVTFRCDPISEHNRLYWYRQTLGQGPEFLTYFQNEAQLEKSRLLSDRFSAERPKGSFSTLEIQRTEQGDSAMYLCATNKATAYNEQFFGPGTRLTVL.